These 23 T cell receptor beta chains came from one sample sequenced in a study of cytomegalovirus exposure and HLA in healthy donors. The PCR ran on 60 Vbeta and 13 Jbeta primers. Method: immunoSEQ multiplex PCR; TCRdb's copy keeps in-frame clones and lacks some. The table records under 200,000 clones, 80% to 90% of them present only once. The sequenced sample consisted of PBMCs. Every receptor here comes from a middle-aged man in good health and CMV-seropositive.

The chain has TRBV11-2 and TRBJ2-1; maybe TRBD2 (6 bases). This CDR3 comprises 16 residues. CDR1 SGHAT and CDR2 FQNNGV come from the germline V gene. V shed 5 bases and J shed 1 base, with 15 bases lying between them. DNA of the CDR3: TGTGCCAGCAGCCCGGTTTGGGGAGGATCCTACAATGAGCAGTTCTTC. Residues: CASSPVWGGSYNEQFF. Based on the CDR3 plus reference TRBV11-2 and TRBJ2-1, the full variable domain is EAGVAQSPRYKIIEKRQSVAFWCNPISGHATLYWYQQILGQGPKLLIQFQNNGVVDDSQLPKDRFSAERLKGVDSTLKIQPAKLEDSAVYLCASSPVWGGSYNEQFFGPGTRLTVL.

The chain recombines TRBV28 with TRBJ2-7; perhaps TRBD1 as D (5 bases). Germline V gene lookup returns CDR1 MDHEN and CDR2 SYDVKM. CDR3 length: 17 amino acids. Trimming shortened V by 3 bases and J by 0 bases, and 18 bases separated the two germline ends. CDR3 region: CASSFPRARTSSYEQYF. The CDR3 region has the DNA TGTGCCAGCAGTTTCCCCAGGGCCCGAACAAGCTCCTACGAGCAGTACTTC.

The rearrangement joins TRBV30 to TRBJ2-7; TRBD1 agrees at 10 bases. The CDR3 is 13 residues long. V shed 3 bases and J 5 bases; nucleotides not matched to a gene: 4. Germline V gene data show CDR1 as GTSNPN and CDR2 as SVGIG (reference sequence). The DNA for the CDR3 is TGTGCCTGGAGACTGACAGGGGGCAACGAGCAGTACTTC. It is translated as CAWRLTGGNEQYF.

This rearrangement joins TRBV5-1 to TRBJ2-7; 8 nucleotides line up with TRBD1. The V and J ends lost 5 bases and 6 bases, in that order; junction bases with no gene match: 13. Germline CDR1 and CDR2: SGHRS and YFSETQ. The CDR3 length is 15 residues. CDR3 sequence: CASRGGAGGRSEQYF. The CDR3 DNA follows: TGCGCCAGCAGGGGTGGGGCAGGGGGCCGGTCCGAGCAGTACTTC.

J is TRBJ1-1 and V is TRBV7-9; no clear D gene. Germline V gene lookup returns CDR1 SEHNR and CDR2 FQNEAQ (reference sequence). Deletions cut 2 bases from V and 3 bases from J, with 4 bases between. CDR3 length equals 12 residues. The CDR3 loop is CASSLSHTEAFF. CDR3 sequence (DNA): TGTGCCAGCAGCTTATCTCACACTGAAGCTTTCTTT.

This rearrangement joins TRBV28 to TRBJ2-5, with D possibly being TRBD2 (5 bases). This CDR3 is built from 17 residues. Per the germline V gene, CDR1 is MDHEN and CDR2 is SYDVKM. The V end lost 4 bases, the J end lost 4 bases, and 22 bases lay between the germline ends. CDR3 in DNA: TGTGCCAGCAGTTCCTATGTGACACCGAAACGGGGAGAGACCCAGTACTTC. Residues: CASSSYVTPKRGETQYF.

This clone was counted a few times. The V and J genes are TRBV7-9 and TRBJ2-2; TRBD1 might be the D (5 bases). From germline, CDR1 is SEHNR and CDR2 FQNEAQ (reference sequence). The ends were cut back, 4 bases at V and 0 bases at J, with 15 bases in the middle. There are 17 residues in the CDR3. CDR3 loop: CASSSAMGRTNTGELFF. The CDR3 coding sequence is TGTGCCAGCAGCTCAGCTATGGGGCGGACGAACACCGGGGAGCTGTTTTTT.

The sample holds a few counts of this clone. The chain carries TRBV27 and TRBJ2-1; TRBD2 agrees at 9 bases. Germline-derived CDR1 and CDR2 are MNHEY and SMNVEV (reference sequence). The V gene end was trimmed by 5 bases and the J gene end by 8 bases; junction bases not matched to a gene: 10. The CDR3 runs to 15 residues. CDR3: CASSKAGTSHYEQFF. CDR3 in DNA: TGTGCCAGCAGTAAAGCCGGGACTAGCCATTATGAGCAGTTCTTC.

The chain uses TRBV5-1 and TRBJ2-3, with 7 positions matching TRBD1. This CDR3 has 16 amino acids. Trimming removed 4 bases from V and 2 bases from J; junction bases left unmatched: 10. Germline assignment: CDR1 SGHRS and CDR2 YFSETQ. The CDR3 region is CASSSIGGDATDTQYF. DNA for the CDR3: TGCGCCAGCAGCAGTATAGGGGGCGACGCCACAGATACGCAGTATTTT.

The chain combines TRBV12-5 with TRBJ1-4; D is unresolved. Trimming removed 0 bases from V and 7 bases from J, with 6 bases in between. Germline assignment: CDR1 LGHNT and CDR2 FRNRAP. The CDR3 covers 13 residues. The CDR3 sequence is CASGLVGVEKLFF. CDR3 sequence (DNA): TGTGCTAGTGGTTTGGTCGGGGTTGAAAAACTGTTTTTT. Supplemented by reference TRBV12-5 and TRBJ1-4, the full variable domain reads DARVTQTPRHKVTEMGQEVTMRCQPILGHNTVFWYRQTMMQGLELLAYFRNRAPLDDSGMPKDRFSAEMPDATLATLKIQPSEPRDSAVYFCASGLVGVEKLFFGSGTQLSVL.

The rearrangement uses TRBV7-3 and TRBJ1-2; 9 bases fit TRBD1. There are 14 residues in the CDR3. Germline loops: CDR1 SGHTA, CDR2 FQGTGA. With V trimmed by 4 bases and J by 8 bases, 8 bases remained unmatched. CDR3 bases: TGTGCCAGCAGCTCAACAGGGGGCGTAGGGGGCTACACCTTC. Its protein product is CASSSTGGVGGYTF.

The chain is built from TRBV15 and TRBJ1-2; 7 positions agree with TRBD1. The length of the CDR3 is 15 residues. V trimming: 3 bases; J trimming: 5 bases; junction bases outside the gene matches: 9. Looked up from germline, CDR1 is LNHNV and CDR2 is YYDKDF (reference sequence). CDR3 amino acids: CATSRVVGGLYGYTF. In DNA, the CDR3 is TGTGCCACCAGCAGGGTAGTAGGGGGCTTATATGGCTACACCTTC.

For the CDR3, the DNA is TGTGCCAGCAGTTTTAGCCCGCAGGGGGCGGACACTGAAGCTTTCTTT. It is translated as CASSFSPQGADTEAFF. The chain combines TRBV27 with TRBJ1-1, with TRBD1 matching over 8 bases. The V segment lost 3 bases and the J segment 3 bases; nucleotides outside the gene matches: 9. This CDR3 has 16 amino acids. Germline CDR1 MNHEY, CDR2 SMNVEV (reference sequence).

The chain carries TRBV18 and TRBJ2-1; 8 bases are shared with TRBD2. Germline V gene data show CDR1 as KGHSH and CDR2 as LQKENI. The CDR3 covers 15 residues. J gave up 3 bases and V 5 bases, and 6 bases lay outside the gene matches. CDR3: CASSFQREFYNEQFF. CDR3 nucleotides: TGTGCCAGCTCATTCCAGCGGGAGTTCTACAATGAGCAGTTCTTC.

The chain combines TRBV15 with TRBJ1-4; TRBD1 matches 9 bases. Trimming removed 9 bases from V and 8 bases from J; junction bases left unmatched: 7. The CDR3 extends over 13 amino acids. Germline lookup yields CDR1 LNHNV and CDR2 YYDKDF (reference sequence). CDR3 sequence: CATSTGGHEKLFF. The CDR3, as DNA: TGTGCCACTTCGACAGGGGGACACGAAAAACTGTTTTTT. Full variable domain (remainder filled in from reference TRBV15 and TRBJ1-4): DAMVIQNPRYQVTQFGKPVTLSCSQTLNHNVMYWYQQKSSQAPKLLFHYYDKDFNNEADTPDNFQSRRPNTSFCFLDIRSPGLGDTAMYLCATSTGGHEKLFFGSGTQLSVL.

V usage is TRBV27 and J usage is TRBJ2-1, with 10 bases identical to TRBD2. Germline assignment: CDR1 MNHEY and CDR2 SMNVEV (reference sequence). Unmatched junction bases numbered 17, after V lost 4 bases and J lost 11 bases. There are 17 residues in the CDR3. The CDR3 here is CASSSSELAGSLKKQFF. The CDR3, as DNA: TGTGCCAGCAGTTCGTCCGAACTAGCGGGATCCCTCAAAAAGCAGTTCTTC.

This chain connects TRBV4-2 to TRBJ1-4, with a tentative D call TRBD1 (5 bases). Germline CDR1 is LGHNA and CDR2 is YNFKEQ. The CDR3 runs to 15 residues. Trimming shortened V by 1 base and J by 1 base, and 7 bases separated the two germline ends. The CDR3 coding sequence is TGTGCCAGCAGCCAAGGACAGCGAACTAATGAAAAACTGTTTTTT. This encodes CASSQGQRTNEKLFF.

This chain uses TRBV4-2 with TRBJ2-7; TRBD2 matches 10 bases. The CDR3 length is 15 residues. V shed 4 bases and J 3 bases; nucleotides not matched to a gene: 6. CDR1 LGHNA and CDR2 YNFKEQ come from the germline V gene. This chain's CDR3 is CASSRPGTSVYEQYF. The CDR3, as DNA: TGTGCCAGCAGCCGACCCGGGACTAGCGTCTACGAGCAGTACTTC.

The CDR3 region has the DNA TGTGCCAGCAGTTACCTGACCGGGGTTGCGGACAATGAGCAGTTCTTC. Protein sequence: CASSYLTGVADNEQFF. The chain has TRBV6-5 and TRBJ2-1; tentatively, D is TRBD2 (5 bases). The V gene lost 2 bases and the J gene lost 5 bases, with 16 bases spanning the gap. The germline V gene encodes CDR1 MNHEY and CDR2 SVGAGI. The CDR3 consists of 16 residues.

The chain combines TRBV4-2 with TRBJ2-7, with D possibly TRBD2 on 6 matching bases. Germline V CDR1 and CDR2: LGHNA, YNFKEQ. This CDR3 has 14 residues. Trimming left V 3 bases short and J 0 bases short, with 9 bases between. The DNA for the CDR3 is TGTGCCAGCAGCCAGGAGGGGAGCTCCTACGAGCAGTACTTC. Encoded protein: CASSQEGSSYEQYF.

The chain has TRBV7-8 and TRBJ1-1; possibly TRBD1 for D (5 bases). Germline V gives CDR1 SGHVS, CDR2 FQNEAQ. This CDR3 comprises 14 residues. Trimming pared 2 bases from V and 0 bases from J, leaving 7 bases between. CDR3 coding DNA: TGTGCCAGCAGCTTACGGGGGTTGAACACTGAAGCTTTCTTT. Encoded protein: CASSLRGLNTEAFF.

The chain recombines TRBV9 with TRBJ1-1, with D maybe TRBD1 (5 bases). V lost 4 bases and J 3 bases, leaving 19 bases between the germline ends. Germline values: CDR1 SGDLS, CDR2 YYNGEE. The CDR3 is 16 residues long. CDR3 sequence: CASSRGIGGVDTEAFF. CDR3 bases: TGTGCCAGCAGCCGAGGGATCGGGGGAGTAGACACTGAAGCTTTCTTT.

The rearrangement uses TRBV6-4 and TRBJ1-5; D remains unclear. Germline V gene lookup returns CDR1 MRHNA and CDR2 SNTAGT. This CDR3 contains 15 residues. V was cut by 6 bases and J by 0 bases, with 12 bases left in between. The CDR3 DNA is TGTGCCAGCAGAGCCGGAGCCCATAGCAATCAGCCCCAGCATTTT. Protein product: CASRAGAHSNQPQHF.